The 20 T cell receptor beta chains in this list originate from one sample, sequenced in a study of T cell changes during pregnancy in multiple sclerosis. Measured with immunoSEQ multiplex PCR; TCRdb has only the in-frame clones, and not every one. This sample has about 20,000 clones, with about 88% found just once. The sample was CD8+ T cells from peripheral blood mononuclear cells, taken in the third trimester of pregnancy. These receptors came from a female donor in good health, enrolled as a control in a pregnancy study.

This clone is a singleton in its sample. The rearrangement joins TRBV21-1 to TRBJ2-5; TRBD1, as called in the table, went unchecked against the DNA. TRBV21-1 corresponds to a pseudogene. This CDR3 spans 17 amino acids. CDR3 sequence reads: CASSKGDCRTGRETQYF. In DNA form, the CDR3 reads TGTGCCAGCAGCAAAGGGGACTGTAGGACAGGGAGGGAGACCCAGTACTTC.

The V gene is TRBV15, the J gene TRBJ2-1; 8 positions agree with TRBD1. The ends lost 3 bases at V and 6 bases at J; junction bases unmatched: 7. The CDR3 contains 15 residues. Germline CDR1 reads LNHNV; CDR2 reads YYDKDF (reference sequence). The CDR3 nucleotides read TGTGCCACCAGCAGGACAGGGGCCCCGGGCAATGAGCAGTTCTTC. Translation gives CATSRTGAPGNEQFF.

V and J are TRBV7-8 and TRBJ2-3; 10 bases match TRBD2. Germline V gives CDR1 SGHVS, CDR2 FQNEAQ. The trim removed 4 bases at V and 8 bases at J, leaving 18 bases unmatched. The CDR3 spans 18 residues. Here the CDR3 DNA reads TGTGCCAGCAGCTCCTCGGCACTAGCGGGGACCCTGGGAGGTACGCAGTATTTT. The encoded protein is CASSSSALAGTLGGTQYF.

The rearrangement uses TRBV6-1 and TRBJ2-7, with a tentative D call TRBD1 (6 bases). This CDR3 spans 15 amino acids. V shed 6 bases and J shed 0 bases, with 15 bases lying between them. The germline V gene encodes CDR1 MNHNS and CDR2 SASEGT. The CDR3 sequence: CASSSRDNPSYEQYF. As DNA, the CDR3 is TGTGCCAGCAGCTCCCGGGACAACCCCTCCTACGAGCAGTACTTC.

The rearrangement joins TRBV4-2 to TRBJ2-7, with TRBD1 as a possible D gene (5 bases). Per germline, CDR1 LGHNA and CDR2 YNFKEQ. V was shortened by 6 bases and J by 2 bases, with 17 bases between the two germline ends. This CDR3 contains 15 residues. The CDR3 nucleotides are TGTGCCAGCAGTCCGACAAAGACAGCACCCTACGAGCAGTACTTC. Encoded protein: CASSPTKTAPYEQYF.

The chain employs TRBV4-3 and TRBJ2-3; 8 bases line up with TRBD2. V shed 0 bases, J shed 4 bases, and the junction held 3 bases outside the gene matches. Germline CDR1 is LGHNA and CDR2 is YSLEER. The length of the CDR3 is 15 residues. Here the CDR3 DNA reads TGCGCCAGCAGCCAAGATCCGGGAGGGCCAGATACGCAGTATTTT. Translated: CASSQDPGGPDTQYF.

The V and J genes are TRBV6-1 and TRBJ2-6, with 8 bases that match TRBD1. Germline CDR1 reads MNHNS; CDR2 reads SASEGT. The CDR3 covers 15 residues. J lost 4 bases, V lost 5 bases, and 4 bases had no gene match. CDR3: CASSKGQEGANVLTF. The CDR3 nucleotides are TGTGCCAGCAGTAAGGGACAGGAAGGGGCCAACGTCCTGACTTTC.

The V and J genes are TRBV5-1 and TRBJ2-1, with D possibly TRBD1 on 6 matching bases. Trimming removed 0 bases from V and 4 bases from J, with 14 bases in between. CDR1 and CDR2 (germline): SGHRS, YFSETQ. The length of the CDR3 is 16 residues. The CDR3 loop reads CASSLGHQGFYNEQFF. The CDR3, as DNA: TGCGCCAGCAGCTTGGGTCACCAGGGGTTTTACAATGAGCAGTTCTTC.

This chain links TRBV11-2 with TRBJ2-3; TRBD2 aligns across 14 bases. The germline V gene encodes CDR1 SGHAT and CDR2 FQNNGV. After removal of 4 bases from V and 6 bases from J, the junction contained 6 bases not matched to a gene. The CDR3 contains 16 residues. CDR3 coding DNA: TGTGCCAGCAGCTCGAGGACTAGCGGGGGGTTGGATACGCAGTATTTT. Translating it yields CASSSRTSGGLDTQYF.

The gene calls are TRBV6-5 and TRBJ2-1; TRBD1 matches 7 bases. V dropped 0 bases and J dropped 10; count of bases not matched to a gene: 3. Germline V gives CDR1 MNHEY, CDR2 SVGAGI. CDR3 length: 13 amino acids. The CDR3: CASSYSGGKEQFF. DNA for the CDR3: TGTGCCAGCAGTTACTCAGGGGGCAAGGAGCAGTTCTTC.

In DNA form, the CDR3 reads TGTGCCAGTAGTTTTTTGACTAGCGGGAGGGCCTTGGCCTGGGATGAGCAGTTCTTC. Translation gives CASSFLTSGRALAWDEQFF. The gene calls are TRBV19 and TRBJ2-1; TRBD2 aligns across 14 bases. Germline V gene lookup returns CDR1 LNHDA and CDR2 SQIVND (reference sequence). Trimming cost V 5 bases and J 8 bases; bases outside gene matches: 17. This CDR3 comprises 19 residues.

This clone was found once. This chain uses TRBV28 with TRBJ2-7; 7 nucleotides match TRBD2. The junction had 8 bases not matched to a gene; V was cut back by 1 base and J by 5 bases. The germline V gene encodes CDR1 MDHEN and CDR2 SYDVKM. The CDR3 loop spans 15 amino acids. The CDR3 DNA reads TGTGCCAGCAGTTTATTCTCGGGGAGGGAGGACGAGCAGTACTTC. It translates to CASSLFSGREDEQYF.

The chain has TRBV11-2 and TRBJ1-5, with a tentative D call TRBD1 (5 bases). CDR1 and CDR2 (germline): SGHAT, FQNNGV. Between the trimmed V and J ends, which lost 2 bases and 5 bases, there was a span of 7 bases. This CDR3 has 13 residues. The CDR3 protein is CASSLWGDQPQHF. The CDR3 coding sequence is TGTGCCAGCAGCTTATGGGGGGATCAGCCCCAGCATTTT.

This clone was seen only once. This chain joins TRBV5-5 and TRBJ2-7; 10 positions agree with TRBD1. Unmatched junction bases numbered 7, after V lost 4 bases and J lost 0 bases. Per the germline V gene, CDR1 is SGHKS and CDR2 is YYEKEE (reference sequence). This CDR3 is 16 amino acids long. CDR3 bases: TGTGCCAGCAGCCTATTCCGGGACAGGGGCTCCTACGAGCAGTACTTC. This translates into CASSLFRDRGSYEQYF. Full variable domain (missing parts from reference TRBV5-5 and TRBJ2-7): DAGVTQSPTHLIKTRGQQVTLRCSPISGHKSVSWYQQVLGQGPQFIFQYYEKEERGRGNFPDRFSARQFPNYSSELNVNALLLGDSALYLCASSLFRDRGSYEQYFGPGTRLTVT.

The CDR3 protein is CASTRGERTLPPNEQFF. Here the CDR3 DNA reads TGTGCCAGCACCCGGGGGGAGCGGACACTACCCCCAAATGAGCAGTTCTTC. The chain uses TRBV28 and TRBJ2-1, with 7 nucleotides matching TRBD2. The trim removed 7 bases at V and 7 bases at J, leaving 19 bases unmatched. The CDR3 runs 17 residues. Germline V gives CDR1 MDHEN, CDR2 SYDVKM.

The V gene is TRBV5-6, the J gene TRBJ1-6; tentative D call: TRBD1 (5 bases). This CDR3 is 15 amino acids long. CDR1 and CDR2 from the germline V gene are SGHDT and YYEEEE. V lost 1 base, J lost 4 bases, and 9 bases lay in between. In DNA form, the CDR3 reads TGTGCCAGCAGCTTGCCAGGGATTTATAATTCACCCCTCCACTTT. Amino acid sequence: CASSLPGIYNSPLHF. The entire variable domain, with the rest obtained from reference TRBV5-6 and TRBJ1-6, is as follows: DAGVTQSPTHLIKTRGQQVTLRCSPKSGHDTVSWYQQALGQGPQFIFQYYEEEERQRGNFPDRFSGHQFPNYSSELNVNALLLGDSALYLCASSLPGIYNSPLHFGNGTRLTVT.

The table lists this clone with a few counts. CDR3 in amino acids: CASSPGQGGPEEQYF. In nucleotides, the CDR3 is TGTGCCAGCAGCCCCGGACAGGGAGGTCCGGAAGAGCAGTACTTC. The V and J genes are TRBV4-2 and TRBJ2-7, with 8 bases fitting TRBD1. The CDR3 consists of 15 residues. Trimming took 4 bases from V and 7 from J; bases not matched to a gene: 12. Germline CDR1 reads LGHNA; CDR2 reads YNFKEQ.

The CDR3 region is CASQGANYGYTF. The DNA for the CDR3 is TGTGCCTCACAGGGGGCAAACTATGGCTACACCTTC. The chain joins TRBV7-9 to TRBJ1-2; 9 bases are shared with TRBD1. This CDR3 is built from 12 residues. J lost 2 bases, V lost 11 bases, and 3 bases had no gene match. Germline V lookup: CDR1 SEHNR, CDR2 FQNEAQ (reference sequence).

This chain connects TRBV7-9 to TRBJ2-7; D may be TRBD1 (5 bases). This CDR3 has 14 amino acids. CDR1 is SEHNR and CDR2 is FQNEAQ in the germline V gene (reference sequence). Trimming left V 3 bases short and J 3 bases short, with 12 bases between. The CDR3 nucleotides are TGTGCCAGCAGCTTTGACGGACACTTCTACGAGCAGTACTTC. Translated: CASSFDGHFYEQYF.

The genes are TRBV10-3 and TRBJ1-2; TRBD1 is a possible D gene (6 bases). The CDR3 covers 12 residues. Germline-derived CDR1 and CDR2 are ENHRY and SYGVKD. V lost 6 bases to trimming and J lost 6 bases, with 11 bases between them. This chain's CDR3 is CAIRTGNDGYTF. CDR3 coding DNA: TGTGCCATCAGAACAGGGAATGATGGCTACACCTTC.